This T cell receptor beta chain was sequenced for a study of blood T cell repertoires in COVID-19. The wider study: Acute and convalescent COVID-19 specimens originated in the United States, Italy and Spain. Nucleic acid was either cDNA or gDNA, and it came from T cells, B-cell-depleted T cells, or PBMCs.

CDR3 length equals 13 residues. V was shortened by 3 bases and J by 4 bases, with 9 bases between the two germline ends. Germline-derived CDR1 and CDR2 are KGHSH and LQKENI. Source study methods: Amplified reference gene primers provided the basis for estimating nucleated cell counts. Sequencing used immunoSEQ multiplex PCR; TCRdb keeps in-frame clones, though not all of them. From that table come the V and J calls and clone size; the DNA was used to work out D and trimming. Among about 300,000 clones listed, 88% were seen once. The sequence was obtained from a young woman who had recovered from COVID-19. The genes are TRBV18 and TRBJ2-5, with D possibly TRBD2 on 5 matching bases. The sample taken for sequencing was peripheral blood. CDR3 loop: CASSPRGSETQYF. Here the CDR3 DNA reads TGTGCCAGCTCACCGCGAGGGTCAGAGACCCAGTACTTC. The complete variable domain, with remaining parts taken from reference TRBV18 and TRBJ2-5, reads NAGVMQNPRHLVRRRGQEARLRCSPMKGHSHVYWYRQLPEEGLKFMVYLQKENIIDESGMPKERFSAEFPKEGPSILRIQQVVRGDSAAYFCASSPRGSETQYFGPGTRLLVL.